Each of the 10 T cell receptor beta chains below was sequenced from the same sample in a study of cytomegalovirus exposure and HLA in healthy donors. Some clones are missing from TCRdb's copy, which holds only in-frame ones; the method was immunoSEQ multiplex PCR. This table has under 100,000 clones, approximately 95% appearing once. Sequenced sample: PBMCs. These receptors all stem from a woman between 18 and 30 years old in good health and CMV-seronegative.

This clone appeared once. The genes are TRBV27 and TRBJ2-2; D perhaps matches TRBD1 (6 bases). This CDR3 contains 15 residues. Germline V gene sequence: CDR1 MNHEY, CDR2 SMNVEV (reference sequence). Trimming cost V 3 bases and J 3 bases, with 11 bases left between them. The CDR3 loop is CASSFGRGHTGELFF. The CDR3 DNA follows: TGTGCCAGCAGTTTTGGCAGGGGTCACACCGGGGAGCTGTTTTTT.

The J gene is TRBJ1-2, the V gene TRBV2, with TRBD1 as a possible D gene (5 bases). This CDR3 has 14 amino acids. Germline V gene sequence: CDR1 SNHLY, CDR2 FYNNEI. The V end was cut by 4 bases, the J end by 3 bases, with 12 bases between. In DNA, the CDR3 is TGTGCCAGCAGTGGGACGGGGGGGGACTATGGCTACACCTTC. This gives the protein CASSGTGGDYGYTF.

The chain joins TRBV6-4 to TRBJ1-5; 8 nucleotides match TRBD1. This CDR3 is built from 17 residues. The germline V gene has CDR1 MRHNA and CDR2 SNTAGT. Germline trimming cut 5 bases from V and 0 bases from J; bases unmatched to any gene: 9. The DNA of the CDR3 is TGTGCCAGCAGTACCCGGACAGGGCTTTATAGCAATCAGCCCCAGCATTTT. This encodes CASSTRTGLYSNQPQHF.

The chain recombines TRBV7-9 with TRBJ1-2, with TRBD1 identical over 7 bases. With V trimmed by 5 bases and J by 2 bases, 11 bases remained unmatched. The V gene's germline CDR1 is SEHNR and CDR2 FQNEAQ (reference sequence). The CDR3 consists of 16 residues. CDR3 region: CASSQTRTGSNYGYTF. CDR3 DNA sequence: TGTGCCAGCAGCCAGACTCGGACAGGTTCCAACTATGGCTACACCTTC.

The chain joins TRBV6-5 to TRBJ2-5, with TRBD2 matching over 9 bases. Germline V CDR1 and CDR2: MNHEY, SVGAGI. Unmatched junction bases numbered 3, after V lost 6 bases and J lost 4 bases. This CDR3 is 13 amino acids long. The CDR3 DNA follows: TGTGCCAGCAGGTTAGCGGGAGTAGAGACCCAGTACTTC. As protein: CASRLAGVETQYF.

The chain joins TRBV6-4 to TRBJ1-3; D may be TRBD1 (6 bases). Germline CDR1 and CDR2: MRHNA and SNTAGT. V gave up 6 bases and J gave up 0 bases, with 18 bases separating them. The length of the CDR3 is 17 residues. This CDR3 is CASSVPPTGSSGNTIYF. The CDR3 region has the DNA TGTGCCAGCAGCGTCCCCCCGACAGGATCCTCTGGAAACACCATATATTTT.

The chain has TRBV5-5 and TRBJ1-2; the D gene is possibly TRBD1 (5 bases). The CDR3 runs to 12 residues. Germline CDR1 is SGHKS and CDR2 is YYEKEE (reference sequence). Trimming removed 4 bases from V and 5 bases from J, with 9 bases in between. The CDR3 DNA reads TGTGCCAGCAGCAGCCAGGGTTATGGCTACACCTTC. This sequence encodes CASSSQGYGYTF.

The chain has TRBV28 and TRBJ2-3; possibly TRBD2 for D (6 bases). Germline CDR1 is MDHEN and CDR2 is SYDVKM. This CDR3 contains 12 residues. Trimming cost V 5 bases and J 6 bases, with 9 bases left between them. The CDR3 bases are TGTGCCAGCAGTCCTCGGGGGGATACGCAGTATTTT. Its translation is CASSPRGDTQYF.

The chain employs TRBV5-6 and TRBJ2-5; D call uncertain. Germline V gene data show CDR1 as SGHDT and CDR2 as YYEEEE. The CDR3 extends over 11 amino acids. V lost 4 bases to trimming and J lost 9 bases, with 10 bases between them. The DNA of the CDR3 is TGTGCCAGCAGCACCCCAGTGGCCCAGTACTTC. Translating gives CASSTPVAQYF.

The chain carries TRBV2 and TRBJ2-7, with D possibly being TRBD2 (5 bases). Germline-derived CDR1 and CDR2 are SNHLY and FYNNEI. V was pared by 3 bases and J by 2 bases, with 11 bases between. This CDR3 has 14 amino acids. CDR3 loop: CASSDFERTYEQYF. Here the CDR3 DNA reads TGTGCCAGCAGTGATTTCGAGCGGACCTACGAGCAGTACTTC. The complete variable domain, with remaining parts taken from reference TRBV2 and TRBJ2-7, reads EPEVTQTPSHQVTQMGQEVILRCVPISNHLYFYWYRQILGQKVEFLVSFYNNEISEKSEIFDDQFSVERPDGSNFTLKIRSTKLEDSAMYFCASSDFERTYEQYFGPGTRLTVT.